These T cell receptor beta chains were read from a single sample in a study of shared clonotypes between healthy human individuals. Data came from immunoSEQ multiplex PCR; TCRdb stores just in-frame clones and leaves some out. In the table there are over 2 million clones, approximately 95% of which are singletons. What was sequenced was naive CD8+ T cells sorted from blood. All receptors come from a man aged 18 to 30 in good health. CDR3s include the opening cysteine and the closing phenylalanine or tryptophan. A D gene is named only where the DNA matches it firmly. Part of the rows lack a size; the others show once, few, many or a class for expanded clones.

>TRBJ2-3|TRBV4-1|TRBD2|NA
CASSRWGGTSTDTQYF
TGCGCCAGCAGCCGGTGGGGGGGGACTAGCACAGATACGCAGTATTTT
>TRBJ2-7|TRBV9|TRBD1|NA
CANSLGQTYEQYF
TGTGCCAACAGCCTGGGACAGACCTACGAGCAGTACTTC
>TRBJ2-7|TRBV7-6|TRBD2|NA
CASSRGTSGSYEQYF
TGTGCCAGCAGCCGCGGGACTAGCGGGAGTTACGAGCAGTACTTC
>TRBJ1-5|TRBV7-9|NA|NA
CASSLVGQGGNQPQHF
TGTGCCAGCAGCTTAGTGGGGCAGGGCGGCAATCAGCCCCAGCATTTT
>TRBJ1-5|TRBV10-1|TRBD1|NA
CASSERNDRGRVNQPQHF
TGCGCCAGCAGTGAGCGAAATGACAGGGGGCGGGTCAATCAGCCCCAGCATTTT
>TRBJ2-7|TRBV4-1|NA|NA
CASSPWGSPERDEQYF
TGCGCCAGCAGCCCCTGGGGGAGTCCAGAACGGGACGAGCAGTACTTC
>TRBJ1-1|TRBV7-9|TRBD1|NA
CASSFRTGEQGEAFF
TGTGCCAGCAGCTTCAGGACAGGGGAACAGGGTGAAGCTTTCTTT
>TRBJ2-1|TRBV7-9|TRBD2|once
CASSFQTGTSRDEQFF
TGTGCCAGCAGTTTTCAAACCGGGACTAGTCGAGATGAGCAGTTCTTC
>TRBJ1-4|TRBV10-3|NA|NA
CAISESGTSLGEKLFF
TGTGCCATCAGTGAGTCGGGGACGTCGTTGGGTGAAAAACTGTTTTTT
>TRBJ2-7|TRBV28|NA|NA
CASSLRQALSYEQYF
TGTGCCAGCAGTCTACGACAGGCCCTCTCCTACGAGCAGTACTTC
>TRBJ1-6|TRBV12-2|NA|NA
CASRLGHYDAENSPLHF
TGTGCAAGTCGCTTAGGACATTATGACGCTGAGAATTCACCCCTCCACTTT
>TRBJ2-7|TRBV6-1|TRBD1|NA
CASSEEGTVAYEQYF
TGTGCCAGCAGTGAAGAAGGGACAGTAGCCTACGAGCAGTACTTC
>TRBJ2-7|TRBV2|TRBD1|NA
CASSETGVWVYEQYF
TGTGCCAGCAGCGAAACAGGGGTTTGGGTCTACGAGCAGTACTTC
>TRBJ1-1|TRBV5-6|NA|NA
CASSSGTENTEAFF
TGTGCCAGCAGCTCCGGGACGGAGAACACTGAAGCTTTCTTT
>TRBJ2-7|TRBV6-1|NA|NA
CASSVEGRGFDYEQYF
TGTGCCAGCAGTGTAGAGGGAAGGGGCTTCGACTACGAGCAGTACTTC
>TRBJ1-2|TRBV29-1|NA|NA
CSVEETYGYTF
TGCAGCGTTGAAGAAACCTATGGCTACACCTTC
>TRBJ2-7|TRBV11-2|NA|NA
CASSLEAVTYEQYF
TGTGCCAGCAGCTTAGAGGCAGTCACCTACGAGCAGTACTTC
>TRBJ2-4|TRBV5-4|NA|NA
CASSSDTNIQYF
TGTGCCAGCAGCAGCGACACAAACATTCAGTACTTC
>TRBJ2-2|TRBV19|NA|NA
CASSIREGEPRELFF
TGTGCCAGTAGTATAAGGGAAGGGGAACCTCGGGAGCTGTTTTTT